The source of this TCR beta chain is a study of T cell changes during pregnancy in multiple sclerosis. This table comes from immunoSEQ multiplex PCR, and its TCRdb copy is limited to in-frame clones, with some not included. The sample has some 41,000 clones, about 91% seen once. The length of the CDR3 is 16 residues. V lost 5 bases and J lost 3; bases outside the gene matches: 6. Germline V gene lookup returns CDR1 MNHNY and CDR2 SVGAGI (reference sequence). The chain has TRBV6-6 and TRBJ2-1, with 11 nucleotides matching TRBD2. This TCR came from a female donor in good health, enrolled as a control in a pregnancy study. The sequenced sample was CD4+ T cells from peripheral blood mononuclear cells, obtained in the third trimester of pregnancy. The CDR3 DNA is TGTGCCAGCAGTATCTTAGCGGGAGGGGTCTACAATGAGCAGTTCTTC. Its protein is CASSILAGGVYNEQFF.